This T cell receptor (beta chain) came from a study of blood T cell repertoires in COVID-19. The CDR3 contains 15 residues. Germline loops: CDR1 MDHEN, CDR2 SYDVKM. V lost 3 bases and J lost 5; bases outside the gene matches: 8. The protocol was immunoSEQ multiplex PCR, while the TCRdb copy is restricted to in-frame clones and leaves out a portion. Among about 200,000 clones listed, roughly 84% were seen once. The receptor's source is a person aged 65 to 85 with COVID-19, enrolled during active disease. Sequenced sample: peripheral blood. The chain employs TRBV28 and TRBJ2-3; 7 bases are a match to TRBD2. The CDR3 region has the DNA TGTGCCAGCAGTTTTGTGGGAGGGCCAGTAGATACGCAGTATTTT. It codes for CASSFVGGPVDTQYF.